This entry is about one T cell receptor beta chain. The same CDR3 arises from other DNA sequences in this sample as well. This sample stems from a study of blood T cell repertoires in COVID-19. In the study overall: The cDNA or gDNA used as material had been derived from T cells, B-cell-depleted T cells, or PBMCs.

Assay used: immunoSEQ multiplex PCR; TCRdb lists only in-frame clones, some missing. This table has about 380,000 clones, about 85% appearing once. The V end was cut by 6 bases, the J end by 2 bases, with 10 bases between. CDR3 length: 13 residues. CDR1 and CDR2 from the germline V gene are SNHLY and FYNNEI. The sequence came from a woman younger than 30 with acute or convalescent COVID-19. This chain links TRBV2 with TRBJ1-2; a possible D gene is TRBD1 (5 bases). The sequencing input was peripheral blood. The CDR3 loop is CASSRDSNYGYTF. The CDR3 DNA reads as TGTGCCAGCAGCCGGGACTCAAACTATGGCTACACCTTC.